The 29 T cell receptor beta chains below were found in one sample sequenced in a study of cytomegalovirus exposure and HLA in healthy donors. The PCR employed 60 Vbeta primers together with 13 Jbeta primers. The protocol was immunoSEQ multiplex PCR, while the TCRdb copy is restricted to in-frame clones and leaves out a portion. The sample shows 150,000 to 200,000 clones, approximately 85% of them seen only once. What was sequenced was PBMCs. The receptors shown here come from a woman between 45 and 60 years old in good health and CMV-seronegative.

V gene TRBV9 combines with J gene TRBJ2-7; 9 nucleotides line up with TRBD1. V shed 4 bases, J shed 5 bases, and the junction held 7 bases outside the gene matches. The CDR3 totals 14 residues. The germline CDR1 and CDR2 sequences are SGDLS and YYNGEE. The DNA for the CDR3 is TGTGCCAGCAGCCCCTGGACAGGGGAGAACGAGCAGTACTTC. Residues: CASSPWTGENEQYF.

The chain links TRBV7-9 to TRBJ2-7; 10 bases fit TRBD2. The CDR3 totals 17 residues. Germline V gene lookup returns CDR1 SEHNR and CDR2 FQNEAQ (reference sequence). With 3 bases clipped from V and 4 bases from J, the junction kept 12 bases outside the gene matches. The CDR3 loop reads CASSFTRVASGSYEQYF. In DNA form, the CDR3 reads TGTGCCAGCAGCTTCACCAGGGTGGCTAGCGGGAGTTACGAGCAGTACTTC.

The chain joins TRBV27 to TRBJ1-3, with TRBD1 as a possible D gene (5 bases). The CDR3 spans 15 residues. Germline V CDR1 and CDR2: MNHEY, SMNVEV (reference sequence). V dropped 5 bases and J dropped 1 base, with 12 bases sitting between them. CDR3 coding DNA: TGTGCCAGCAGTCTAACAAGGGGATCTGGAAACACCATATATTTT. Translation gives CASSLTRGSGNTIYF.

A remark on this clone: Other DNA sequences within the sample encode an identical CDR3. The gene calls are TRBV2 and TRBJ2-3; 11 nucleotides match TRBD2. The CDR3 extends over 15 amino acids. The ends lost 6 bases at V and 0 bases at J; junction bases unmatched: 2. CDR1 and CDR2 from the germline V gene are SNHLY and FYNNEI. CDR3 loop: CASSGTSGSTDTQYF. The CDR3 DNA reads TGTGCCAGCAGCGGGACTAGCGGAAGCACAGATACGCAGTATTTT.

The chain uses TRBV10-3 and TRBJ2-7; TRBD1 matches 8 bases. Germline V CDR1 and CDR2: ENHRY, SYGVKD. V lost 10 bases to trimming and J lost 6 bases; unmatched junction nucleotides: 8. CDR3 size: 12 residues. DNA for the CDR3: TGTGCCACCCGGACAGGGCCGGGCGAGCAGTACTTC. Encoded protein: CATRTGPGEQYF.

The chain carries TRBV28 and TRBJ2-3, with 10 bases identical to TRBD2. Trimming cost V 3 bases and J 0 bases; bases outside gene matches: 3. The V gene's germline CDR1 is MDHEN and CDR2 SYDVKM. This CDR3 is built from 16 residues. In nucleotides, the CDR3 is TGTGCCAGCAGTTTCTCGACTAGCGGGAGCACAGATACGCAGTATTTT. Amino acid sequence: CASSFSTSGSTDTQYF.

Remarks on this clone: The same CDR3 also results from other DNA sequences found in this sample. The CDR3 region is CASSLTGNTEAFF. The CDR3 bases are TGTGCCAGCAGCTTAACGGGAAACACTGAAGCTTTCTTT. The chain combines TRBV7-9 with TRBJ1-1; the D is unclear. CDR1 and CDR2 (germline): SEHNR, FQNEAQ (reference sequence). The CDR3 consists of 13 residues. With 2 bases removed from V and 2 bases from J, the gap between germline ends came to 6 bases.

The gene calls are TRBV27 and TRBJ2-2; D remains ambiguous. The ends were cut back, 8 bases at V and 0 bases at J, with 16 bases in the middle. This CDR3 has 16 amino acids. CDR1 and CDR2 (germline): MNHEY, SMNVEV (reference sequence). CDR3: CASGRRQPSNTGELFF. CDR3 DNA sequence: TGTGCCAGCGGTCGAAGACAACCTTCGAACACCGGGGAGCTGTTTTTT.

The V gene is TRBV28, the J gene TRBJ2-7; tentative D call: TRBD2 (7 bases). The germline gives CDR1 MDHEN, CDR2 SYDVKM. CDR3 size: 13 residues. V gave up 6 bases and J gave up 5 bases, with 14 bases separating them. CDR3 sequence (DNA): TGTGCCAGCAGAGAGAGGGGGAGGGACGAGCAGTACTTC. This translates into CASRERGRDEQYF.

The chain employs TRBV4-1 and TRBJ2-5, with TRBD2 matching 10 bases. The germline V gene has CDR1 MGHRA and CDR2 YSYEKL. The length of the CDR3 is 17 residues. Trimming cost V 0 bases and J 4 bases; bases outside gene matches: 8. This CDR3 is CASSQDTGTSVGETQYF. The CDR3 DNA reads as TGCGCCAGCAGCCAAGACACCGGGACTAGCGTTGGAGAGACCCAGTACTTC.

The table lists this clone with a count of one. J is TRBJ2-1 and V is TRBV7-9; 14 bases are a match to TRBD2. The CDR3 is made up of 16 amino acids. Germline V gives CDR1 SEHNR, CDR2 FQNEAQ (reference sequence). Unmatched junction bases numbered 8, after V lost 5 bases and J lost 8 bases. CDR3: CASSTEAGLAGDEQFF. CDR3 bases: TGTGCCAGCAGCACCGAAGCGGGACTAGCGGGAGATGAGCAGTTCTTC.

This sequence joins TRBV15 and TRBJ2-3; a possible D gene is TRBD2 (6 bases). V was shortened by 3 bases and J by 3 bases, with 10 bases between the two germline ends. CDR1 and CDR2 (germline): LNHNV, YYDKDF (reference sequence). CDR3 size: 14 residues. The CDR3 region has the DNA TGTGCCACCAGCAGCTTCCGGGGGACAGATACGCAGTATTTT. Its translation is CATSSFRGTDTQYF.

The chain recombines TRBV11-2 with TRBJ2-3; D is undetermined. V lost 2 bases and J lost 0, with 6 bases in between. In germline, CDR1 is SGHAT, CDR2 FQNNGV. This CDR3 is built from 14 residues. CDR3 bases: TGTGCCAGCAGCTTACAGACTAGCACAGATACGCAGTATTTT. Encoded protein: CASSLQTSTDTQYF.

The CDR3 nucleotides read TGTGCCAGCGGTAGCCTGAATGAGCAGTTCTTC. Translation: CASGSLNEQFF. The V call is TRBV2, the J call TRBJ2-1; D is undetermined. Germline CDR1 reads SNHLY; CDR2 reads FYNNEI. The CDR3 runs to 11 residues. The V gene lost 8 bases and the J gene lost 7 bases, with 9 bases spanning the gap.

The CDR3 region has the DNA TGTGCCAGCATCCCGAGGCCAGGGGAAAAACTGTTTTTT. Its protein product is CASIPRPGEKLFF. This chain links TRBV2 with TRBJ1-4; perhaps TRBD1 as D (5 bases). Trimming cost V 7 bases and J 8 bases, with 14 bases left between them. This CDR3 contains 13 residues. The germline gives CDR1 SNHLY, CDR2 FYNNEI.

This clone was found a few times. V is TRBV29-1 and J is TRBJ2-3; 7 bases align to TRBD2. V trimming: 7 bases; J trimming: 9 bases; junction bases outside the gene matches: 16. The germline V gene encodes CDR1 SQVTM and CDR2 ANQGSEA. The CDR3 extends over 14 amino acids. The CDR3 region is CSGQGEGEVGTQYF. The CDR3 DNA sequence: TGCAGCGGCCAAGGGGAGGGAGAGGTTGGGACGCAGTATTTT.

The V and J genes are TRBV7-9 and TRBJ2-5; weak D call: TRBD2 (6 bases). The CDR3 covers 15 residues. CDR1 is SEHNR and CDR2 is FQNEAQ in the germline V gene (reference sequence). The germline V and J ends were trimmed by 1 base and 2 bases, with 11 bases remaining between them. The CDR3 DNA is TGTGCCAGCAGCTTAGTAGGGGAGGTGCAAGAGACCCAGTACTTC. Its protein product is CASSLVGEVQETQYF. The whole variable domain, filled in from reference TRBV7-9 and TRBJ2-5, reads DTGVSQNPRHKITKRGQNVTFRCDPISEHNRLYWYRQTLGQGPEFLTYFQNEAQLEKSRLLSDRFSAERPKGSFSTLEIQRTEQGDSAMYLCASSLVGEVQETQYFGPGTRLLVL.

The V gene is TRBV7-2, the J gene TRBJ2-1, with 12 nucleotides matching TRBD1. Trimming removed 4 bases from V and 10 bases from J; junction bases left unmatched: 17. CDR1 is SGHTA and CDR2 is FQGNSA in the germline V gene. The CDR3 sequence is 18 residues long. The CDR3 spells CASSSQPPGQGATSEQFF. In DNA form, the CDR3 reads TGTGCCAGCAGCTCTCAACCTCCGGGACAGGGGGCGACTTCGGAGCAGTTCTTC.

CDR3 amino acids: CASHIGSHNQPQHF. DNA of the CDR3: TGTGCCAGCCATATCGGGAGCCACAATCAGCCCCAGCATTTT. V usage is TRBV6-1 and J usage is TRBJ1-5; D gene ambiguous. The CDR3 is 14 residues long. Germline V gene lookup returns CDR1 MNHNS and CDR2 SASEGT. Trimming cost V 8 bases and J 3 bases, with 14 bases left between them.

Points on this clone: The identical CDR3 is also encoded by other nucleotide sequences in the sample. The chain's CDR3 is CASSLGLAGQETQYF. In DNA form, the CDR3 reads TGTGCCAGCAGCTTAGGACTAGCGGGGCAAGAGACCCAGTACTTC. The gene calls are TRBV7-3 and TRBJ2-5; 12 bases match TRBD2. This CDR3 spans 15 amino acids. The trim removed 2 bases at V and 2 bases at J, leaving 0 bases unmatched. The germline V gene has CDR1 SGHTA and CDR2 FQGTGA.

The chain joins TRBV19 to TRBJ1-5; TRBD1 matches 7 bases. The CDR3 is 13 amino acids. V trimming: 1 base; J trimming: 7 bases; junction bases outside the gene matches: 1. Germline loops: CDR1 LNHDA, CDR2 SQIVND (reference sequence). For the CDR3, the DNA is TGTGCCAGTAGTATAGGACAGGGCCAGCCCCAGCATTTT. Translating it yields CASSIGQGQPQHF. Drawing the rest from reference TRBV19 and TRBJ1-5, the complete variable domain is DGGITQSPKYLFRKEGQNVTLSCEQNLNHDAMYWYRQDPGQGLRLIYYSQIVNDFQKGDIAEGYSVSREKKESFPLTVTSAQKNPTAFYLCASSIGQGQPQHFGDGTRLSIL.

To note about this clone: Other DNA sequences within the sample encode an identical CDR3. This chain joins TRBV7-9 and TRBJ2-1, with 8 nucleotides matching TRBD2. The germline CDR1 and CDR2 sequences are SEHNR and FQNEAQ (reference sequence). The CDR3 has 15 amino acids. Trimming removed 2 bases from V and 6 bases from J; junction bases left unmatched: 6. As DNA, the CDR3 is TGTGCCAGCAGCTTAAGGCTAGCGGGCTCCAATGAGCAGTTCTTC. Translated, it gives CASSLRLAGSNEQFF.

The chain is built from TRBV5-4 and TRBJ1-2; 10 bases align to TRBD1. This CDR3 is 16 amino acids long. CDR1 is SGHNT, CDR2 YYREEE, per germline (reference sequence). V was pared by 0 bases and J by 2 bases, with 4 bases of the junction left unmatched. The CDR3 spells CASSLVRTGGNYGYTF. CDR3 coding DNA: TGTGCCAGCAGCTTGGTCCGGACAGGGGGGAACTATGGCTACACCTTC.

This clone has a handful of counts. The chain links TRBV11-2 to TRBJ2-3, with TRBD2 matching over 11 bases. V lost 5 bases to trimming and J lost 2 bases; unmatched junction nucleotides: 6. Germline CDR1 reads SGHAT; CDR2 reads FQNNGV. The CDR3 totals 16 residues. The CDR3 protein is CASSLLAGEYTDTQYF. CDR3 DNA: TGTGCCAGCAGCCTACTAGCGGGAGAGTACACAGATACGCAGTATTTT.

In its sample, this clone was seen a few times. This chain links TRBV19 with TRBJ2-2; D is possibly TRBD2 (7 bases). Germline CDR1 reads LNHDA; CDR2 reads SQIVND (reference sequence). Deletions cut 7 bases from V and 4 bases from J, with 16 bases between. The CDR3 is made up of 15 amino acids. The CDR3 region is CASTGTREGTGELFF. Written as DNA, the CDR3 is TGTGCCAGTACCGGGACAAGGGAGGGCACCGGGGAGCTGTTTTTT.

Of note for this clone: Sequence at one end of the junction differs from germline and may be a read error. The V and J genes are TRBV7-9 and TRBJ2-2, with 7 bases matching TRBD1. This CDR3 spans 19 amino acids. Germline CDR1 SEHNR, CDR2 FQNEAQ (reference sequence). CDR3 in DNA: TGTGCCAGCAGCTTAGGGGAGACAGGGCCCCCGTATCGACATCGGGGAGCTGTTTTT. Translating gives CASSLGETGPPYRHRGAVF.

The chain combines TRBV10-2 with TRBJ2-7; TRBD1 matches 7 bases. This CDR3 region has 13 residues. The germline V gene has CDR1 WSHSY and CDR2 SAAADI. Trimming at V came to 8 bases and at J to 2 bases, leaving 6 bases not matched to a gene. As DNA, the CDR3 is TGCGCCAGCGGTTCCGGGACAGCCTACGAGCAGTACTTC. Protein product: CASGSGTAYEQYF.

The chain couples TRBV19 to TRBJ2-7; 7 nucleotides align to TRBD2. The CDR3 consists of 15 residues. V lost 6 bases to trimming and J lost 2 bases; unmatched junction nucleotides: 10. CDR1 and CDR2 from the germline V gene are LNHDA and SQIVND (reference sequence). CDR3 sequence reads: CASSSTSRDAYEQYF. The CDR3 DNA is TGTGCCAGTAGCTCGACTAGCCGAGACGCCTACGAGCAGTACTTC.

The chain carries TRBV27 and TRBJ2-7, with D perhaps TRBD2 (5 bases). The V end was cut by 0 bases, the J end by 5 bases, with 17 bases between. The germline CDR1 and CDR2 sequences are MNHEY and SMNVEV (reference sequence). The CDR3 runs 16 residues. The CDR3 DNA follows: TGTGCCAGCAGTTTATCGGCGATGATAGCCGGGGACGAGCAGTACTTC. Translating gives CASSLSAMIAGDEQYF.